What follows is one T cell receptor (beta chain) and its context. Its antigen is as yet unknown. This entry is derived from a study of monozygotic twins with inflammatory bowel disease. The germline CDR1 and CDR2 sequences are LNHNV and YYDKDF (reference sequence). The CDR3 is 15 residues long. TCRdb re-called the 5' RACE reads and shows each CDR3 protein once, DNA omitted. The specimen's table records around 410,000 distinct CDR3 sequences. Study-level points and caveats: The analysis did not separate different T cell subtypes.

Source material: blood. This chain links TRBV15 with TRBJ2-1; TCRdb returns TRBD1, unconfirmable since there is no DNA. This sequence was found in a human donor with ulcerative colitis or Crohn's disease, or a healthy co-twin of an affected twin (not recorded which). CDR3 sequence: CATGFGVPSYNEQFF.